These 31 T cell receptor beta chains originate from one sample sequenced in a study of post-analysis software for immune sequencing data. Study-wide findings and caveats: TRBV segments more frequent in patients than in controls numbered roughly 5 and included TRBV5-6, TRBV5-1 and TRBV20-1.

Built from TCR beta cDNA, the libraries had unique molecular identifiers in them. TCRdb independently ran MiXCR on the PCR reads; one entry per CDR3 protein. The sample has approximately 730,000 distinct CDR3 sequences; under 60% are singletons. The antigens these receptors bind are not known. Sequencing was carried out using blood. These receptor sequences come from a girl aged 5-17 years with multiple sclerosis.

A few counts support this clonotype. The chain uses TRBV29-1 and TRBJ1-2; D call uncertain. Germline lookup yields CDR1 SQVTM and CDR2 ANQGSEA. The CDR3 contains 13 residues. V lost 3 bases, J lost 4 bases, and 12 bases lay in between. The CDR3 spells CSVDWAGGYGYTF. In DNA form, the CDR3 reads TGCAGCGTTGATTGGGCAGGCGGCTATGGCTACACCTTC.

The rearrangement joins TRBV10-3 to TRBJ1-2, with 9 bases matching TRBD1. The CDR3 is 20 residues long. Germline V gene data show CDR1 as ENHRY and CDR2 as SYGVKD. V trimming: 6 bases; J trimming: 1 base; junction bases outside the gene matches: 21. The CDR3, as DNA: TGTGCCATCAGGGCGAAATTGACCGGGACAGGGCTGAAACATAACTATGGCTACACCTTC. This encodes CAIRAKLTGTGLKHNYGYTF.

The chain is built from TRBV30 and TRBJ1-1; D remains ambiguous. This CDR3 has 15 amino acids. V dropped 0 bases and J dropped 0 bases, with 11 bases sitting between them. Germline V lookup: CDR1 GTSNPN, CDR2 SVGIG (reference sequence). The chain's CDR3 is CAWSVATLVNTEAFF. CDR3 coding DNA: TGTGCCTGGAGTGTAGCAACCCTCGTGAACACTGAAGCTTTCTTT.

The chain combines TRBV6-1 with TRBJ2-7; D may be TRBD2 (7 bases). The ends were cut back, 2 bases at V and 7 bases at J, with 18 bases in the middle. This CDR3 contains 15 residues. Germline lookup yields CDR1 MNHNS and CDR2 SASEGT. The CDR3 DNA reads TGTGCCAGCAGTGAAATGGCAGGGGAGGGCTCGGAGCAGTACTTC. Its translation: CASSEMAGEGSEQYF.

The J gene is TRBJ2-5, the V gene TRBV5-6, with D perhaps TRBD1 or TRBD2 (5 bases each). Germline V lookup: CDR1 SGHDT, CDR2 YYEEEE. The CDR3 runs 16 residues. Trimming stripped 5 bases from V and 1 base from J, with 18 bases between. The CDR3 sequence: CASSRRGAGFQETQYF. DNA of the CDR3: TGTGCCAGCAGTCGCCGAGGGGCGGGTTTCCAAGAGACCCAGTACTTC.

J is TRBJ2-7 and V is TRBV5-1; unclear D gene. V lost 0 bases to trimming and J lost 5 bases, with 6 bases between them. Germline V gene data show CDR1 as SGHRS and CDR2 as YFSETQ. The CDR3 runs to 12 residues. Here the CDR3 reads CASSLEVNEQYF. CDR3 bases: TGCGCCAGCAGCTTGGAAGTAAACGAGCAGTACTTC.

The chain has TRBV28 and TRBJ2-7; D gene unclear. Trimming removed 2 bases from V and 1 base from J, with 15 bases in between. The CDR3 spans 16 residues. CDR1 is MDHEN, CDR2 SYDVKM, per germline. The CDR3 is CASSLVGVLGSYEQYF. The CDR3 region has the DNA TGTGCCAGCAGTTTAGTTGGGGTTCTTGGGTCCTACGAGCAGTACTTC.

V is TRBV5-6 and J is TRBJ2-3, with 7 bases that match TRBD2. The J segment lost 6 bases and the V segment lost 5 bases, leaving 12 bases of the junction unmatched. This CDR3 comprises 15 residues. Germline V gives CDR1 SGHDT, CDR2 YYEEEE. CDR3 sequence (DNA): TGTGCCAGCAGAGGACTAGACGTCCTTAGGGATACGCAGTATTTT. It yields the protein CASRGLDVLRDTQYF.

This chain links TRBV14 with TRBJ2-2, with D uncertain. Per germline, CDR1 SGHDN and CDR2 FVKESK. The CDR3 extends over 13 amino acids. V was trimmed by 3 bases and J by 1 base, leaving 3 bases between them. CDR3 sequence reads: CASSHENTGELFF. In DNA, the CDR3 is TGTGCCAGCAGCCACGAGAACACCGGGGAGCTGTTTTTT.

The sample holds a few counts of this clonotype. The chain uses TRBV7-9 and TRBJ2-7; 10 nucleotides match TRBD1. CDR1 is SEHNR, CDR2 FQNEAQ, per germline (reference sequence). The CDR3 is made up of 18 amino acids. V was clipped by 3 bases and J by 4 bases; unmatched bases: 15. The CDR3 loop is CASSFSNLRTGGGYEQYF. The CDR3 DNA follows: TGTGCCAGCAGCTTTTCCAATCTCAGGACAGGGGGAGGATACGAGCAGTACTTC.

This chain links TRBV20-1 with TRBJ2-7, with no clear D. The germline CDR1 and CDR2 sequences are DFQATT and SNEGSKA (reference sequence). Trimming cost V 0 bases and J 2 bases, with 14 bases left between them. The CDR3 sequence is 15 residues long. CDR3 coding DNA: TGCAGTGCTAGAGATAGGGCCCACTCCCCCTACGAGCAGTACTTC. Translated: CSARDRAHSPYEQYF.

The genes are TRBV6-5 and TRBJ2-1, with D perhaps matching TRBD2 (7 bases). CDR3 length equals 17 residues. The V gene's germline CDR1 is MNHEY and CDR2 SVGAGI. Trimming took 1 base from V and 5 from J, leaving 18 bases between them. Here the CDR3 reads CASSYYGGAARHNEQFF. The CDR3 DNA is TGTGCCAGCAGTTACTATGGGGGGGCGGCTCGCCACAATGAGCAGTTCTTC.

The V call is TRBV15, the J call TRBJ1-5; D not resolved. CDR3 size: 14 residues. CDR1 and CDR2 (germline): LNHNV, YYDKDF (reference sequence). Trimming stripped 3 bases from V and 5 bases from J, with 11 bases between. The CDR3 nucleotides are TGTGCCACCAGCAGTATGGTGGGAGATCAGCCCCAGCATTTT. It is translated as CATSSMVGDQPQHF.

The J gene is TRBJ1-1, the V gene TRBV29-1; the match to TRBD1 covers 10 bases. The CDR3 is made up of 12 amino acids. Germline V lookup: CDR1 SQVTM, CDR2 ANQGSEA. V was pared by 7 bases and J by 6 bases, with 5 bases of the junction left unmatched. This CDR3 is CSGDRGSPEAFF. For the CDR3, the DNA is TGCAGCGGGGACAGGGGATCCCCTGAAGCTTTCTTT.

The chain carries TRBV7-8 and TRBJ2-7; either TRBD1 or TRBD2 may supply D (6 bases each). Germline values: CDR1 SGHVS, CDR2 FQNEAQ. V was cut by 0 bases and J by 3 bases, with 18 bases left in between. This CDR3 is 17 amino acids long. CDR3: CASSLAEGPGAHYEQYF. CDR3 in DNA: TGTGCCAGCAGCTTAGCGGAAGGACCGGGGGCCCACTACGAGCAGTACTTC.

This clonotype has ten or more counts. The V gene is TRBV4-2, the J gene TRBJ2-5, with unresolved D. The CDR3 contains 13 residues. Germline V gene data show CDR1 as LGHNA and CDR2 as YNFKEQ. With 0 bases removed from V and 3 bases from J, the gap between germline ends came to 5 bases. CDR3 DNA sequence: TGTGCCAGCAGCCAAGATCTCGAAGAGACCCAGTACTTC. It translates to CASSQDLEETQYF.

This clonotype was seen a single time. The rearrangement uses TRBV15 and TRBJ2-1; D may correspond to TRBD1 or TRBD2 (6 bases each). V lost 1 base to trimming and J lost 2 bases, with 15 bases between them. Germline lookup yields CDR1 LNHNV and CDR2 YYDKDF (reference sequence). This CDR3 contains 17 residues. CDR3 amino acids: CATSRGGHRRAYNEQFF. CDR3 bases: TGTGCCACCAGCAGAGGGGGACACAGGAGGGCCTACAATGAGCAGTTCTTC.

This rearrangement joins TRBV5-6 to TRBJ1-4, with TRBD1 matching 7 bases. Germline V gene data show CDR1 as SGHDT and CDR2 as YYEEEE. The CDR3 length is 17 residues. V lost 0 bases to trimming and J lost 7 bases; unmatched junction nucleotides: 12. CDR3: CASSLVGTGTVREKLFF. CDR3 sequence (DNA): TGTGCCAGCAGCTTGGTCGGGACCGGGACAGTCCGTGAAAAACTGTTTTTT.

V gene TRBV9 combines with J gene TRBJ1-2; D is possibly TRBD1 (6 bases). The CDR3 runs 15 residues. V lost 0 bases and J 0 bases, leaving 9 bases between the germline ends. CDR1 and CDR2 (germline): SGDLS, YYNGEE. CDR3 region: CASSVGTVANYGYTF. The CDR3 DNA reads TGTGCCAGCAGCGTAGGGACAGTGGCTAACTATGGCTACACCTTC.

This chain uses TRBV20-1 with TRBJ2-3, with D unresolved. V was pared by 6 bases and J by 4 bases, with 8 bases between. The CDR3 is 11 residues long. Germline V lookup: CDR1 DFQATT, CDR2 SNEGSKA (reference sequence). The chain's CDR3 is CSALSPDTQYF. The CDR3 coding sequence is TGCAGTGCCCTAAGCCCAGATACGCAGTATTTT.

This clonotype was observed a few times. The rearrangement links TRBV14 to TRBJ2-3; TRBD1 aligns across 10 bases. CDR1 and CDR2 (germline): SGHDN, FVKESK. The CDR3 totals 15 residues. V lost 2 bases, J lost 3 bases, and 2 bases stayed unmatched. CDR3 protein: CASSQRTGGTDTQYF. The CDR3 DNA reads TGTGCCAGCAGCCAACGGACAGGGGGAACAGATACGCAGTATTTT.

The chain couples TRBV7-3 to TRBJ2-7, with no clear D. Trimming removed 1 base at V and 6 bases at J, with 10 bases between. This CDR3 is built from 13 residues. The germline gives CDR1 SGHTA, CDR2 FQGTGA. The CDR3 here is CASSLNDGSEQYF. Written as DNA, the CDR3 is TGTGCCAGCAGCTTAAACGACGGGTCCGAGCAGTACTTC.

CDR3: CSVEGGRRNEQFF. In DNA, the CDR3 is TGCAGCGTTGAAGGAGGTCGCCGCAATGAGCAGTTCTTC. The genes are TRBV29-1 and TRBJ2-1; no reliable D call. Trimming shortened V by 1 base and J by 6 bases, and 10 bases separated the two germline ends. The CDR3 length is 13 residues. CDR1 and CDR2 (germline): SQVTM, ANQGSEA.

This chain links TRBV6-6 with TRBJ2-7, with D possibly matching TRBD2 (5 bases). Germline V gene sequence: CDR1 MNHNY, CDR2 SVGAGI (reference sequence). V gave up 10 bases and J gave up 0 bases, with 13 bases separating them. This CDR3 has 13 residues. CDR3 coding DNA: TGTGCCACCTGGGGAGAGAGCTCCTACGAGCAGTACTTC. Translated: CATWGESSYEQYF.

The rearrangement links TRBV7-2 to TRBJ2-1, with 7 bases fitting TRBD2. With the DNA end fitting TRBJ2-7 better, the J assignment may be wrong. The germline gives CDR1 SGHTA, CDR2 FQGNSA. The CDR3 is 15 residues long. CDR3 DNA: TGTGCCAGCAGCTCGAGCGGGGCAGCCTACAATGAGCAGTACTTC. Its protein is CASSSSGAAYNEQYF.

This clonotype came up a few times. This chain joins TRBV12-3 or TRBV12-4 and TRBJ1-5; D not resolved. CDR3 length equals 12 residues. V was pared by 7 bases and J by 5 bases, with 9 bases between. CDR3 protein: CASTRSDQPQHF. The DNA for the CDR3 is TGTGCCAGCACCCGAAGTGATCAGCCCCAGCATTTT.

This chain's CDR3 is CASSFLRGGVEQYF. The DNA for the CDR3 is TGTGCCAGCAGTTTCTTGCGGGGCGGGGTCGAGCAGTACTTC. The V call is TRBV12-3 or TRBV12-4, the J call TRBJ2-7; a possible D gene is TRBD2 (6 bases). This CDR3 is 14 amino acids long. Trimming stripped 3 bases from V and 6 bases from J, with 15 bases between.

On this clonotype: An end of the junction does not agree with germline; a read error may underlie this. The CDR3 reads CSVAGGASGRVLDAQYF. CDR3 nucleotide sequence: TGCAGCGTTGCGGGGGGGGCTAGCGGGAGAGTTTTAGATGCGCAGTATTTT. The V and J genes are TRBV29-1 and TRBJ2-3; TRBD2 matches at 10 bases. This CDR3 spans 17 amino acids. The germline CDR1 and CDR2 sequences are SQVTM and ANQGSEA.

The V call is TRBV12-3 or TRBV12-4, the J call TRBJ2-7; either TRBD1 or TRBD2 may supply D (5 bases each). This CDR3 region has 13 residues. V gave up 3 bases and J gave up 3 bases, with 9 bases separating them. CDR3 nucleotides: TGTGCCAGCAGTTTCAGCGGACACTACGAGCAGTACTTC. This sequence encodes CASSFSGHYEQYF.

This clonotype was picked up a small number of times. The junction departs from germline at one end; a sequencing error may be responsible. The chain is built from TRBV4-1 and TRBJ2-5; 7 bases fit TRBD2. The CDR3 covers 16 residues. Germline assignment: CDR1 MGHRA and CDR2 YSYEKL. CDR3 coding DNA: TGCGCCAGCAGCCAAGTCCCAAGACTAGCAGAAGAGGCCCAGTACTTC. Translation: CASSQVPRLAEEAQYF.

The gene calls are TRBV12-3 or TRBV12-4 and TRBJ2-1; 10 bases agree with TRBD2. With 5 bases clipped from V and 11 bases from J, the junction kept 3 bases outside the gene matches. This CDR3 is 12 amino acids long. The CDR3 DNA reads TGTGCCAGCAGTCTTAGCGGGAGGCAGCAGTTCTTC. Translation: CASSLSGRQQFF.